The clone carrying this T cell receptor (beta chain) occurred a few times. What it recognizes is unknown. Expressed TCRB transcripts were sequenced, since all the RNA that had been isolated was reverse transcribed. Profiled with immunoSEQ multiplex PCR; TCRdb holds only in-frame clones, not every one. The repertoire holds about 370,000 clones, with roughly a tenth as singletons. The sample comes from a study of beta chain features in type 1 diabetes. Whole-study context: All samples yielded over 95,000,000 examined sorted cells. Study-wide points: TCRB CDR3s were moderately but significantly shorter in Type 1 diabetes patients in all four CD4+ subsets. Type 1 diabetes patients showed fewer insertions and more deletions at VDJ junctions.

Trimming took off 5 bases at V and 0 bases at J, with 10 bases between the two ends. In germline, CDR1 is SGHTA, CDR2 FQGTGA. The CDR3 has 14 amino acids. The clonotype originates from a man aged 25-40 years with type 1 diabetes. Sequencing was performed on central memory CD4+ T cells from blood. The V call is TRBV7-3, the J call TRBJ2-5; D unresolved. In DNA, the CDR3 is TGTGCCAGCAGCCCAAACGGGTACCAAGAGACCCAGTACTTC. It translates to CASSPNGYQETQYF.